These T cell receptor beta chains were read from a single sample in a study of PD-L1 blockade in urothelial cancer. Clones were read by immunoSEQ multiplex PCR, and TCRdb kept only the in-frame ones, dropping some. The sample gives 40,000 to 55,000 clones, over 70% of which show up once; about 5.6% is in the top ten. The specimen was PBMCs, collected around atezolizumab (anti-PD-L1) treatment. The receptors shown here come from a man aged 35-49 years with urothelial cancer. Both conserved end residues are part of each CDR3. The order of the fields is D gene, J gene, V gene, clone size, CDR3 DNA, CDR3 protein. A D gene is named only where the DNA matches it firmly. Size values are once, few and many counts, or a class for expanded clones, and some rows have none.

.	TRBJ1-5	TRBV25-1	.	TGTGCCAGCAGTGAAGGAGGACAGCCCCAGCATTTT	CASSEGGQPQHF
.	TRBJ2-5	TRBV7-7	.	TGTGCTAGCAGCTTATTCGGAGGAGAGACCCAGTACTTC	CASSLFGGETQYF
TRBD2	TRBJ2-2	TRBV29-1	.	TGCAGCGTTGAGAGCGGGGGGCCCGGGGAGCTGTTTTTT	CSVESGGPGELFF
.	TRBJ2-5	TRBV5-5	.	TGTGCCAGCAGGCCAACAGGGTCCCAAGAGACCCAGTACTTC	CASRPTGSQETQYF
.	TRBJ2-3	TRBV5-1	.	TGCGCCAGCAGCTTGGAATTTCTGGGGGCGAGGGTCGCCCATACGCAGTATTTT	CASSLEFLGARVAHTQYF
TRBD1	TRBJ1-1	TRBV7-8	.	TGTGCCAGCAGCCCGCGGACAGGGGGCACTGAAGCTTTCTTT	CASSPRTGGTEAFF
.	TRBJ1-1	TRBV2	.	TGTGCCAGCAGGCTAAACACTGAAGCTTTCTTT	CASRLNTEAFF
.	TRBJ2-7	TRBV4-2	.	TGTGCCAGCAGCCTTCTCGCGGTGTCCTACGAGCAGTACTTC	CASSLLAVSYEQYF
TRBD2	TRBJ2-1	TRBV7-3	.	TGTGCCAGCAGCTTAAGCGGGGGGACGGCCTACAATGAGCAGTTCTTC	CASSLSGGTAYNEQFF
TRBD1	TRBJ2-7	TRBV6-6	.	TGTGCCAGCAACAGGGGGCAGAGCGAGCAGTACTTC	CASNRGQSEQYF
.	TRBJ2-1	TRBV4-3	.	TGCGCCAGCAGCCATCAAGAAGGACACAGGGATTCGTACAATGAGCAGTTCTTC	CASSHQEGHRDSYNEQFF
TRBD1	TRBJ2-7	TRBV13	.	TGTGCCAGCAGCACGGGACAGGGGCCCTACGAGCAGTACTTC	CASSTGQGPYEQYF
TRBD2	TRBJ2-4	TRBV9	once	TGTGCCAGCAGCCCAGCGGGGTTAGGAAACATTCAGTACTTC	CASSPAGLGNIQYF
.	TRBJ2-7	TRBV30	once	TGTGCCTGGAGTGTGCCAGGAGGTGTCGACGAGCAGTACTTC	CAWSVPGGVDEQYF
.	TRBJ1-2	TRBV28	.	TGTGCCAGCAGTTTCCGGCCAGGGGCGGTCACCTTC	CASSFRPGAVTF
TRBD1	TRBJ1-5	TRBV19	.	TGTGCCAGTAGTGGGGGGACAGGGTGGGGGGGTGGATACAATCAGCCCCAGCATTTT	CASSGGTGWGGGYNQPQHF
TRBD2	TRBJ2-7	TRBV28	.	TGTGCCAGCAGGGGGGGGGTTGAGGGAGCGGTCGACGAGCAGTACTTC	CASRGGVEGAVDEQYF
.	TRBJ2-5	TRBV2	.	TGTGCCAGCAGTGGAAACACCCAAGAGACCCAGTACTTC	CASSGNTQETQYF
TRBD2	TRBJ2-3	TRBV11-2	.	TGTGCCAGCAGCTTCTTTAGCGGGACTAGCACAGATACGCAGTATTTT	CASSFFSGTSTDTQYF
TRBD1	TRBJ1-2	TRBV27	.	TGTGCCAGCAGTCTCTACTGGACAGGCCAAGGTGGCTATGGCTACACCTTC	CASSLYWTGQGGYGYTF
.	TRBJ1-3	TRBV27	.	TGTGCCAGCAGTTTGGTGGGGGCCGGTGGAAACACCATATATTTT	CASSLVGAGGNTIYF
.	TRBJ2-7	TRBV2	.	TGTGCCAGCAGGCTGGGGCTTGCAAACTACGAGCAGTACTTC	CASRLGLANYEQYF
.	TRBJ2-1	TRBV10-1	medium-sized	TGCGCCAGCAGTGAGGCCGGGATTGGTGAGCAGTTCTTC	CASSEAGIGEQFF
TRBD2	TRBJ2-7	TRBV9	.	TGTGCCAGCAGCGTTAGCGGGGAGTACGAGCAGTACTTC	CASSVSGEYEQYF
TRBD2	TRBJ2-1	TRBV4-1	once	TGCGCCAGCAGCCAAGGGGAGCTAGCGGGAGGGCATGAGCAGTTCTTC	CASSQGELAGGHEQFF
.	TRBJ2-5	TRBV18	once	TGTGCCAGTTCCAGGGCCTTGGGAGGCTGGGAGACCCAGTACTTC	CASSRALGGWETQYF
TRBD2	TRBJ2-2	TRBV7-3	.	TGTGCCAGCAGGGCTGGACTAGCGGGATCCCTCACCGGGGAGCTGTTTTTT	CASRAGLAGSLTGELFF
.	TRBJ2-7	TRBV10-2	once	TGCGCCAGCAGTGTGGGGCGGACCTACGAGCAGTACTTC	CASSVGRTYEQYF
.	TRBJ1-1	TRBV19	once	TGTGCCAGTAGTATTAACAGGAATACTGAAGCTTTCTTT	CASSINRNTEAFF
.	TRBJ2-5	TRBV20-1	.	TGCAGTACAGGGCCCCGGGAGACCCAGTACTTC	CSTGPRETQYF
.	TRBJ1-2	TRBV6-1	.	TGTGCCAGCAGTGAAGGGGTATGGAGGGAGGATGGCTACATCTTC	CASSEGVWREDGYIF
TRBD1	TRBJ2-7	TRBV18	once	TGTGCCAGTCACGAACTTCAGGGGGCGCAAGAGGTGCAGTACTTC	CASHELQGAQEVQYF
.	TRBJ1-5	TRBV6-5	.	TGTGCCAGCAGTTACTCGTCGGGGGGGGCCGGGCCCCAGCATTTT	CASSYSSGGAGPQHF
.	TRBJ2-7	TRBV9	.	TGTGCCAGCAGCCCTCCAGGGGAGTCTGGCGAGCAGTACTTC	CASSPPGESGEQYF
TRBD1	TRBJ1-1	TRBV7-9	.	TGTGCCAGCAGCTTAGCCGCAGCAGGGGGCATAGCTTTCTTT	CASSLAAAGGIAFF
.	TRBJ1-1	TRBV7-8	.	TGTGCCAGCAGCTCATTACCCGGGAGACTGAACACTGAAGCTTTCTTT	CASSSLPGRLNTEAFF
.	TRBJ2-7	TRBV7-8	.	TGTGCCAGCAGCTTACTAGCAGGCGGTGTCTACGAGCAGTACTTC	CASSLLAGGVYEQYF
TRBD1	TRBJ2-7	TRBV4-1	.	TGCGCCAGCAGCCAGCTGACAGGGGGCAGCGAGCAGTACTTC	CASSQLTGGSEQYF
.	TRBJ1-5	TRBV20-1	.	TGCAGTGCGGGGGGTGATCAGCCCCAGCATTTT	CSAGGDQPQHF
TRBD2	TRBJ2-2	TRBV9	.	TGTGCCAGCAGCGAGGGGACTAGCGGGGGCGGGGAGCTGTTTTTT	CASSEGTSGGGELFF
.	TRBJ2-1	TRBV7-9	.	TGTGCCAGCAGCCCAAAGGGGCCACATGAGCAGTTCTTC	CASSPKGPHEQFF
TRBD1	TRBJ1-5	TRBV7-9	.	TGTGCCAGCAGCCCGACAGGGGGAGGACAGCCCCAGCATTTT	CASSPTGGGQPQHF
.	TRBJ2-3	TRBV13	.	TGTGCCAGCAGCCCCAGGGGCACAGATACGCAGTATTTT	CASSPRGTDTQYF
.	TRBJ2-7	TRBV7-2	.	TGTGCCAGCAGCTTAGCGCTGCAGGTTAGCTCCTACGAGCAGTACTTC	CASSLALQVSSYEQYF
TRBD1	TRBJ1-1	TRBV5-1	.	TGCGCCAGCAGCTCCCGGGACAGGGTGACTGAAGCTTTCTTT	CASSSRDRVTEAFF
TRBD1	TRBJ2-7	TRBV11-2	.	TGTGCCAGCAGCTTAGAAACCGGGACAGGGGACGAGCAGTACTTC	CASSLETGTGDEQYF
TRBD1	TRBJ1-3	TRBV15	.	TGTGCCACCAGCAGAGGGGCCCTGACAGGGGTCTCTGGAAACACCATATATTTT	CATSRGALTGVSGNTIYF
.	TRBJ2-3	TRBV6-5	.	TGTGCCAGCAGTAACGGAGATACGCAGTATTTT	CASSNGDTQYF
.	TRBJ2-7	TRBV4-1	few	TGCGCCAGCAGCCAAGAAGCACAGCCTGGATACCTCTACGAGCAGTACTTC	CASSQEAQPGYLYEQYF
.	TRBJ1-2	TRBV4-1	medium-sized	TGCGCCAGCAGCCAACCCGTACAGGGTAACTATGGCTACACCTTC	CASSQPVQGNYGYTF
.	TRBJ1-5	TRBV7-8	.	TGTGCCAGCAGCTTAGGGGTCGGGGTTGGGCGCAATCAGCCCCAGCATTTT	CASSLGVGVGRNQPQHF
TRBD1	TRBJ1-2	TRBV2	many	TGTGCCAGATTTAGGACAGGGGGTCTTGCTAAAGGCTACACCTTC	CARFRTGGLAKGYTF
TRBD1	TRBJ2-5	TRBV13	.	TGTGCCAGCAGCTTAGGCCCAGGGGGCGGACAAGAGACCCAGTACTTC	CASSLGPGGGQETQYF
.	TRBJ1-2	TRBV6-5	.	TGTGCCAGCAGTTGGTATCGACGGGGCTATGGCTACACCTTC	CASSWYRRGYGYTF
.	TRBJ1-1	TRBV7-9	.	TGTGCCAGCAGCTTAAAGGTGGAGACTGAAGCTTTCTTT	CASSLKVETEAFF
TRBD1	TRBJ1-2	TRBV28	.	TGTGCCAGCAGTTCCGGACAGGGGGGCGGCTACACCTTC	CASSSGQGGGYTF
TRBD1	TRBJ2-5	TRBV29-1	.	TGCAGCGTTGAGGACAGGGAAGAGACCCAGTACTTC	CSVEDREETQYF
.	TRBJ2-1	TRBV15	.	TGTGCCACCAGTTGGGGAGCCTCAAACAATGAGCAGTTCTTC	CATSWGASNNEQFF